This record looks at one T cell receptor beta chain sequence and its context. Its target is not known. The sample is drawn from a study of cytomegalovirus exposure and HLA in healthy donors. Study background: Unique TCRs from HLA-typed donors, 65 million to 85 million of them, were held in an early data release.

Germline V gives CDR1 LNHDA, CDR2 SQIVND (reference sequence). Losses at the gene ends were 10 bases for V and 2 bases for J; bases not matched to a gene: 12. The length of the CDR3 is 16 residues. PCR primers comprised 60 Vbeta and 13 Jbeta primers. Data came from immunoSEQ multiplex PCR; TCRdb stores just in-frame clones and leaves some out. The sample includes approximately 120,000 clones, approximately 80% of them seen just once. Regarding the study as a whole: HLA restriction was apparent for most CMV-associated TCR beta chains in a later analysis. A cluster of highly shared sequence variants was likely a sequencing artifact.

The J gene is TRBJ2-1, the V gene TRBV19; TRBD2 agrees at 9 bases. The sequence was obtained from a woman between 40 and 50 years old in good health and CMV-seropositive. The sequenced sample consisted of PBMCs. The CDR3 sequence: CATLSPLAGAYNEQFF. The CDR3 DNA is TGTGCCACCCTTTCTCCCTTAGCGGGGGCCTACAATGAGCAGTTCTTC. Based on the CDR3 plus reference TRBV19 and TRBJ2-1, the full variable domain is DGGITQSPKYLFRKEGQNVTLSCEQNLNHDAMYWYRQDPGQGLRLIYYSQIVNDFQKGDIAEGYSVSREKKESFPLTVTSAQKNPTAFYLCATLSPLAGAYNEQFFGPGTRLTVL.